This entry lists 8 T cell receptor beta chains sequenced from one sample in a study of blood T cell repertoires in COVID-19. TCRdb keeps only in-frame clones here, not all; method: immunoSEQ multiplex PCR. The profile shows a few hundred thousand clones, around 89% of them singletons. Sequenced material: peripheral blood. These receptors were obtained from a man aged 30 to 45 with acute or convalescent COVID-19.

This rearrangement joins TRBV6-1 to TRBJ1-2, with TRBD1 identical over 7 bases. The V gene's germline CDR1 is MNHNS and CDR2 SASEGT. The V gene end was trimmed by 3 bases and the J gene end by 8 bases; junction bases not matched to a gene: 15. This CDR3 region has 16 residues. The CDR3 region is CASSDPNRGYWDGYTF. CDR3 nucleotide sequence: TGTGCCAGCAGTGACCCCAACAGGGGATATTGGGACGGCTACACCTTC.

This clone is a singleton in its sample. The chain joins TRBV25-1 to TRBJ1-1, with D possibly TRBD1 on 5 matching bases. V lost 6 bases and J lost 10, with 21 bases in between. CDR3 length: 14 amino acids. Germline V CDR1 and CDR2: MGHDK, SYGVNS. The CDR3 nucleotides read TGTGCCAGCAGAGGTGACAGTGCGTCCTTAGGAGCTTTCTTT. It codes for CASRGDSASLGAFF.

The chain combines TRBV4-2 with TRBJ1-1; D is unclear. Looked up from germline, CDR1 is LGHNA and CDR2 is YNFKEQ. Trimming removed 0 bases at V and 2 bases at J, with 10 bases between. This CDR3 is 15 amino acids long. CDR3 in amino acids: CASSQDVYPNTEAFF. The CDR3 DNA is TGTGCCAGCAGCCAAGACGTCTACCCTAACACTGAAGCTTTCTTT.

This clone showed up just a few times. The CDR3 nucleotides read TGTGCCAGCAGCCATCCAGGACAGGGGGTAAGGGGCTACACCTTC. Its protein is CASSHPGQGVRGYTF. The chain has TRBV3-1 (or the pseudogene TRBV3-2) and TRBJ1-2; 10 bases line up with TRBD1. V shed 3 bases, J shed 8 bases, and the junction held 9 bases outside the gene matches. Germline-derived CDR1 and CDR2 are LGHDT and YNNKEL (reference sequence). There are 15 residues in the CDR3.

This sequence joins TRBV3-1 (or the pseudogene TRBV3-2) and TRBJ2-1, with D possibly being TRBD2 (5 bases). The CDR3 is 14 amino acids. Between the trimmed V and J ends, which lost 0 bases and 6 bases, there was a span of 9 bases. Per the germline V gene, CDR1 is LGHDT and CDR2 is YNNKEL (reference sequence). The CDR3 spells CASSQEGRGNEQFF. In DNA form, the CDR3 reads TGTGCCAGCAGCCAAGAAGGTCGGGGCAATGAGCAGTTCTTC.

V is TRBV2 and J is TRBJ2-1, with TRBD1 as a possible D gene (5 bases). Trimming left V 6 bases short and J 10 bases short, with 19 bases between. The CDR3 is 14 amino acids. Germline CDR1 reads SNHLY; CDR2 reads FYNNEI. The CDR3 bases are TGTGCCAGCAGGGGGCCCTTGGGAACAACGGAGCAGTTCTTC. As protein: CASRGPLGTTEQFF.

The chain carries TRBV9 and TRBJ2-3, with 7 bases lining up with TRBD2. J was trimmed by 6 bases and V by 1 base; bases with no gene match: 11. CDR1 and CDR2 (germline): SGDLS, YYNGEE. The CDR3 has 16 amino acids. CDR3 coding DNA: TGTGCCAGCAGCGTATCGAAAGCGGGGAGTGGGGATACGCAGTATTTT. It encodes CASSVSKAGSGDTQYF.

The count of this clone is one. The rearrangement uses TRBV7-8 and TRBJ1-6, with 7 positions matching TRBD1. The V gene's germline CDR1 is SGHVS and CDR2 FQNEAQ. The CDR3 length is 17 residues. Trimming took 5 bases from V and 9 from J; bases not matched to a gene: 16. DNA for the CDR3: TGTGCCAGCAGCCATGACAGGGTCCGCGCAGCTGGTTCACCCCTCCACTTT. Its protein product is CASSHDRVRAAGSPLHF.